This entry lists 13 T cell receptor beta chains sequenced from one sample in a study of T cells after yellow fever vaccination. TCRdb redid the calling of the 5' RACE reads with MiXCR, one entry per CDR3 protein. The repertoire has around 350,000 distinct CDR3 sequences, roughly 6.1% of them found once; the top ten carry 15%. The sequences come from PBMCs, collected 5 days after the yellow fever booster vaccination. The source is a young man who received the YFV17D yellow fever vaccine.

The chain carries TRBV6-2 or TRBV6-3 and TRBJ2-1; 8 bases match TRBD2. Germline V gene sequence: CDR1 MNHEY, CDR2 SVGEGT. CDR3 length equals 14 residues. The V gene end was trimmed by 7 bases and the J gene end by 6 bases; junction bases not matched to a gene: 8. CDR3 bases: TGTGCCAGCATGCGGGGGGCAACGAGCAATGAGCAGTTCTTC. Protein: CASMRGATSNEQFF.

This clonotype was seen ten or more times. CDR3 residues: CASSLLQGARETQYF. CDR3 DNA: TGCGCCAGCAGCTTGCTGCAGGGGGCCAGAGAGACCCAGTACTTC. The chain employs TRBV5-1 and TRBJ2-5, with 8 bases fitting TRBD1. CDR3 length: 15 residues. The junction had 6 bases not matched to a gene; V was cut back by 1 base and J by 4 bases. Germline V gene data show CDR1 as SGHRS and CDR2 as YFSETQ.

This clonotype was seen repeatedly, ten times or more. The rearrangement links TRBV7-2 to TRBJ2-3; D may be TRBD1 or TRBD2 (5 bases each). This CDR3 contains 11 residues. The germline V and J ends were trimmed by 7 bases and 10 bases, with 12 bases remaining between them. Germline lookup yields CDR1 SGHTA and CDR2 FQGNSA. CDR3 nucleotide sequence: TGTGCCAGCACCGTTTTGGGGGCGCAGTATTTT. It is translated as CASTVLGAQYF.

This clonotype was counted at least ten times. The J gene is TRBJ2-7, the V gene TRBV7-3, with 7 bases matching TRBD2. The CDR3 is 14 residues long. The germline CDR1 and CDR2 sequences are SGHTA and FQGTGA. Unmatched junction bases numbered 6, after V lost 6 bases and J lost 1 base. The CDR3 loop is CASSQSAGSYEQYF. In DNA form, the CDR3 reads TGTGCCAGCAGTCAATCAGCGGGATCCTACGAGCAGTACTTC.

Ten or more counts support this clonotype. The chain has TRBV5-6 and TRBJ1-5; D not certain. Per germline, CDR1 SGHDT and CDR2 YYEEEE. The CDR3 is 14 residues long. V lost 0 bases to trimming and J lost 2 bases, with 6 bases between them. CDR3 in amino acids: CASSLGRRNQPQHF. CDR3 nucleotide sequence: TGTGCCAGCAGCTTGGGGAGGCGCAATCAGCCCCAGCATTTT.

This sequence joins TRBV20-1 and TRBJ2-1; D is undetermined. CDR3 length equals 13 residues. The germline V gene encodes CDR1 DFQATT and CDR2 SNEGSKA (reference sequence). V was pared by 6 bases and J by 8 bases, with 17 bases between. CDR3 sequence (DNA): TGCAGTGCGGCCCACGAATCAGAGGATGAGCAGTTCTTC. Protein sequence: CSAAHESEDEQFF.

Many counts were recorded for this clonotype. The chain is built from TRBV20-1 and TRBJ1-5; a possible D gene is TRBD1 (6 bases). Germline lookup yields CDR1 DFQATT and CDR2 SNEGSKA (reference sequence). The V gene lost 5 bases and the J gene lost 0 bases, with 11 bases spanning the gap. CDR3 length equals 14 residues. The CDR3 bases are TGCAGTGCTCAGACAGGACCTAGCAATCAGCCCCAGCATTTT. Amino acid sequence: CSAQTGPSNQPQHF.

The genes are TRBV28 and TRBJ2-1, with D possibly TRBD2 on 6 matching bases. Trimming stripped 5 bases from V and 1 base from J, with 12 bases between. The CDR3 totals 15 residues. The germline V gene has CDR1 MDHEN and CDR2 SYDVKM. CDR3 residues: CASSPERVSYNEQFF. CDR3 bases: TGTGCCAGCAGTCCCGAGCGGGTTTCCTACAATGAGCAGTTCTTC.

This clonotype was observed at least ten times. The conserved phenylalanine or tryptophan is not found at the CDR3 terminus, so this likely reflects a read error. The genes are TRBV7-2 and TRBJ1-2; unclear D gene. The CDR3 is 13 amino acids. Trimming left V 6 bases short and J 4 bases short, with 12 bases between. The V gene's germline CDR1 is SGHTA and CDR2 FQGNSA. The CDR3 DNA follows: TGTGCCAGCAGTCGACAAGGACCCTATGGCTACACCCTC. Translating it yields CASSRQGPYGYTL.

This clonotype showed up many times. The genes are TRBV5-1 and TRBJ2-1; TRBD2 matches at 8 bases. The CDR3 consists of 18 residues. The V segment lost 2 bases and the J segment 1 base; nucleotides outside the gene matches: 11. Germline V CDR1 and CDR2: SGHRS, YFSETQ. The CDR3 DNA reads TGCGCCAGCAGCTTAAAGGAGATTAGCGGGGTATCCTACAATGAGCAGTTCTTC. It yields the protein CASSLKEISGVSYNEQFF.

This clonotype was counted at least ten times. V gene TRBV7-3 combines with J gene TRBJ2-7; D may be TRBD2 (5 bases). V lost 2 bases, J lost 3 bases, and 14 bases lay in between. Germline CDR1 SGHTA, CDR2 FQGTGA. The CDR3 has 15 residues. The CDR3 coding sequence is TGTGCCAGCAGCTTAGATGCCGGGAACCTCTACGAGCAGTACTTC. Translation: CASSLDAGNLYEQYF.

This clonotype was observed many times. The chain has TRBV7-8 and TRBJ2-2, with D perhaps matching TRBD1 or TRBD2 (5 bases each). V was clipped by 5 bases and J by 0 bases, with 10 bases between them. The CDR3 extends over 15 amino acids. Germline CDR1 SGHVS, CDR2 FQNEAQ. This CDR3 is CASSPGTPNTGELFF. DNA of the CDR3: TGTGCCAGCAGCCCGGGGACGCCGAACACCGGGGAGCTGTTTTTT.

V gene TRBV5-4 combines with J gene TRBJ1-4; TRBD1 might be the D (5 bases). Germline assignment: CDR1 SGHNT and CDR2 YYREEE (reference sequence). Trimming cost V 4 bases and J 1 base, with 8 bases left between them. The CDR3 runs to 14 residues. The CDR3, as DNA: TGTGCCAGCAGCCCGGGGGTAACTAATGAAAAACTGTTTTTT. Translation gives CASSPGVTNEKLFF. Looking up the rest from reference TRBV5-4 and TRBJ1-4 gives the full variable domain: ETGVTQSPTHLIKTRGQQVTLRCSSQSGHNTVSWYQQALGQGPQFIFQYYREEENGRGNFPPRFSGLQFPNYSSELNVNALELDDSALYLCASSPGVTNEKLFFGSGTQLSVL.